These T cell receptor beta chains were read from a single sample in a study of identical twins. From the 5' RACE reads, TCRdb called clonotypes with MiXCR, one entry per CDR3 protein. The table includes some 560,000 distinct CDR3 sequences, 9.6% detected once. The same specimen was also included in a second study, on yellow fever vaccine responses in identical twins.

Sequenced input: PBMCs. These receptors were taken from a woman younger than 35 in good health. The CDR3 runs from the conserved cysteine through the conserved F or W. D genes are given only for firm matches. Clone size is shown for a subset of rows, as once, few, many or a class of expanded clone.

abundance	d_gene	v_gene	j_gene	CDR3aa	CDR3nt
many	TRBD1	TRBV6-2/TRBV6-3	TRBJ2-7	CASSYLGTGNYEQYF	TGTGCCAGCAGCTACCTGGGGACAGGCAATTACGAGCAGTACTTC
many	-	TRBV21-1	TRBJ2-4	CASRAGGRKNIQYF	TGTGCCAGCAGAGCGGGGGGCAGGAAAAACATTCAGTACTTC
few	-	TRBV18	TRBJ2-1	CASSPLSASEVSYNEQFF	TGTGCCAGCTCACCGCTTTCGGCTAGCGAAGTTTCCTACAATGAGCAGTTCTTC
-	-	TRBV6-1	TRBJ1-2	CASSASRLDGYTF	TGTGCCAGCAGTGCCAGCCGTCTGGATGGCTACACCTTC
many	-	TRBV12-3/TRBV12-4	TRBJ2-4	CASSPILGVLAKNIQYF	TGTGCCAGCAGCCCTATTTTGGGGGTTTTAGCCAAAAACATTCAGTACTTC
many	TRBD2	TRBV20-1	TRBJ2-7	CSARVSGSYEQYF	TGCAGTGCTAGAGTTAGCGGGAGTTACGAGCAGTACTTC
-	-	TRBV27	TRBJ2-3	CASSLARPDTDTQYF	TGTGCCAGCAGTTTGGCGAGGCCCGACACAGATACGCAGTATTTT
many	-	TRBV5-1	TRBJ1-2	CASSLEAAPDSYTF	TGCGCCAGCAGCTTGGAGGCCGCTCCTGACAGCTACACCTTC
-	TRBD1	TRBV12-3/TRBV12-4	TRBJ1-1	CASSPGTGGNTEAFF	TGTGCCAGCAGCCCCGGGACAGGGGGGAACACTGAAGCTTTCTTT
-	-	TRBV7-2	TRBJ2-5	CASSLEGGGGKTQYF	TGTGCCAGCAGCTTAGAGGGGGGGGGTGGAAAGACCCAGTACTTC
few	TRBD2	TRBV30	TRBJ2-1	CAWSTPGTSGSADYNEQFF	TGTGCCTGGAGTACGCCCGGAACTAGCGGGAGCGCTGACTACAATGAGCAGTTCTTC
many	-	TRBV2	TRBJ2-7	CASRRLITSYEQYF	TGTGCCAGCAGACGACTGATTACCTCCTACGAGCAGTACTTC
many	TRBD2	TRBV4-3	TRBJ2-7	CASSQDSSGNNEQYF	TGCGCCAGCAGCCAAGATTCTAGCGGGAACAACGAGCAGTACTTC
many	TRBD2	TRBV7-3	TRBJ2-1	CASSLMRGSNEQFF	TGTGCCAGCAGCTTAATGCGGGGGTCCAATGAGCAGTTCTTC
many	TRBD1	TRBV12-3/TRBV12-4	TRBJ2-5	CATRDRAETQYF	TGTGCCACCCGGGACAGGGCAGAGACCCAGTACTTC
-	-	TRBV10-2	TRBJ2-7	CASSVVTYEQYF	TGCGCCAGCAGTGTCGTTACCTACGAGCAGTACTTC
many	-	TRBV29-1	TRBJ2-7	CSVRQGIHEQYF	TGCAGCGTACGGCAGGGTATCCACGAGCAGTACTTC
few	-	TRBV28	TRBJ1-4	CASSSNEEKLFF	TGTGCCAGCAGTTCGAACGAGGAAAAACTGTTTTTT
few	-	TRBV11-1	TRBJ2-7	CASSLGSGVSSFLYEQYF	TGTGCCAGCAGCTTAGGGTCAGGGGTCTCCTCTTTTCTCTACGAGCAGTACTTC
-	-	TRBV27	TRBJ2-1	CASSFGRSLSDEQFF	TGTGCCAGCAGTTTTGGGCGGTCCCTGTCCGATGAGCAGTTCTTC
-	-	TRBV6-5	TRBJ2-3	CASSYSPGSDTQYF	TGTGCCAGCAGTTACTCCCCCGGGTCCGATACGCAGTATTTT
-	-	TRBV11-1	TRBJ2-1	CASSLVISGGRSYNEQFF	TGTGCCAGCAGCTTAGTAATCTCCGGGGGCCGCTCCTACAATGAGCAGTTCTTC
-	-	TRBV6-2/TRBV6-3	TRBJ2-2	CASSYTRPGELFF	TGTGCCAGCAGTTACACGCGGCCCGGGGAGCTGTTTTTT
few	-	TRBV12-3/TRBV12-4	TRBJ1-1	CASNLDPNTEAFF	TGTGCCAGCAATCTGGACCCGAACACTGAAGCTTTCTTT
few	TRBD2	TRBV10-3	TRBJ2-7	CAISDPGRGAIYEQYF	TGTGCCATCAGTGACCCGGGGCGGGGGGCCATCTACGAGCAGTACTTC
-	TRBD2	TRBV11-2	TRBJ2-2	CASSSLPSLKSGATGELFF	TGTGCCAGCAGCTCACTTCCTTCCTTAAAGAGCGGGGCTACCGGGGAGCTGTTTTTT
many	TRBD2	TRBV20-1	TRBJ2-1	CSARAVAGVYNEQFF	TGCAGTGCTAGAGCGGTAGCGGGAGTTTACAATGAGCAGTTCTTC
-	-	TRBV7-2	TRBJ2-7	CASTKRAESQGYEQYF	TGTGCCAGCACTAAGAGGGCCGAATCCCAGGGCTACGAGCAGTACTTC
many	-	TRBV29-1	TRBJ2-5	CSTNNPTLGGETQYF	TGCAGCACAAACAACCCGACCCTAGGGGGGGAGACCCAGTACTTC
-	TRBD1	TRBV24-1	TRBJ2-1	CATSDGRQGPYNEQFF	TGTGCCACCAGTGATGGGCGACAGGGCCCCTACAATGAGCAGTTCTTC
-	-	TRBV21-1	TRBJ2-5	CASSKGCGRGETQYF	TGTGCCAGCAGCAAGGGGTGCGGCCGGGGGGAGACCCAGTACTTC
many	TRBD2	TRBV20-1	TRBJ2-3	CSASPELAGAEDTQYF	TGCAGTGCTTCACCAGAATTAGCGGGAGCAGAAGATACGCAGTATTTT
-	TRBD2	TRBV27	TRBJ2-7	CASSLSLAGPSYEQYF	TGTGCCAGCAGTTTAAGCCTAGCGGGACCCTCCTACGAGCAGTACTTC
few	TRBD2	TRBV7-8	TRBJ2-1	CASSRDTAGVTNEQFF	TGTGCCAGCAGCAGGGATACAGCGGGGGTGACCAATGAGCAGTTCTTC
many	-	TRBV12-3/TRBV12-4	TRBJ1-5	CASSLFGGMGQPQHF	TGTGCCAGCAGTTTATTCGGGGGTATGGGTCAGCCCCAGCATTTT
few	-	TRBV27	TRBJ2-2	CASRRGGELFF	TGTGCCAGCAGACGGGGCGGGGAGCTGTTTTTT
-	TRBD2	TRBV11-1	TRBJ2-5	CASSPGRGRYSETQYF	TGTGCCAGCAGCCCAGGGAGGGGAAGATACTCAGAGACCCAGTACTTC
-	-	TRBV6-1	TRBJ2-5	CASRPTQYQETQYF	TGTGCCAGCAGGCCGACACAATACCAAGAGACCCAGTACTTC
-	TRBD2	TRBV12-3/TRBV12-4	TRBJ2-2	CASSPSSGRPNTGELFF	TGTGCCAGCAGTCCCTCTAGCGGGAGGCCGAACACCGGGGAGCTGTTTTTT
-	TRBD1	TRBV29-1	TRBJ1-2	CSGIQGDYGYTF	TGCAGCGGAATACAGGGGGACTATGGCTACACCTTC
-	-	TRBV20-1	TRBJ2-7	CSVATLAYEQYF	TGCAGTGTGGCGACTCTTGCCTACGAGCAGTACTTC
few	-	TRBV7-2	TRBJ2-5	CASSPNPPTLGGAAQYF	TGTGCCAGCAGCCCGAACCCCCCGACCCTCGGTGGTGCGGCCCAGTACTTC
-	-	TRBV11-2	TRBJ2-3	CASSGWRTDTQYF	TGTGCCAGCAGCGGCTGGAGAACAGATACGCAGTATTTT
few	-	TRBV5-1	TRBJ2-7	CASSEIPTVQYEQYF	TGCGCCAGCAGCGAAATCCCCACAGTCCAGTACGAGCAGTACTTC
many	-	TRBV12-3/TRBV12-4	TRBJ1-1	CASSLVLGGNTEAFF	TGTGCCAGCAGTTTAGTTTTGGGAGGGAACACTGAAGCTTTCTTT
few	TRBD1	TRBV10-3	TRBJ1-3	CAISAEQGITNTIYF	TGTGCCATCAGTGCGGAACAGGGGATTACTAACACCATATATTTT